This TCR beta chain was observed in a study of cytomegalovirus exposure and HLA in healthy donors. The PCR made use of 60 Vbeta and 13 Jbeta primers. TCRdb keeps only in-frame clones here, not all; method: immunoSEQ multiplex PCR. The data contain 75,000 to 90,000 clones, less than 80% of them singletons. V lost 5 bases and J lost 5; bases outside the gene matches: 6. The CDR3 spans 14 residues. Germline-derived CDR1 and CDR2 are SGHTA and FQGNSA. V is TRBV7-2 and J is TRBJ2-4; 7 nucleotides agree with TRBD1. The material sequenced was PBMCs. This sequence was found in a human donor in good health. CDR3: CASSPQGPQNIQYF. CDR3 DNA: TGTGCCAGCAGCCCACAGGGGCCCCAAAACATTCAGTACTTC.